These 14 T cell receptor beta chains were all obtained from the same sample, sequenced in a study of persistence of HIV-infected CD4 T cells. Cells were stimulated with overlapping HIV-1 Gag 15-mer peptides. CD40L-negative CD69-negative CD45RO-high memory CD4+ T cells were sorted as populations depleted of antigen-responding cells. These receptors have no known antigen. The immunoSEQ assay was version 4, run in survey mode. Using immunoSEQ multiplex PCR, the repertoire was profiled, and TCRdb retains in-frame clones only, with some absent. The data hold around 35,000 clones, with roughly four fifths observed a single time. Sequenced material: cultured CD4+ T cells from PBMCs, taken from a patient who received antiretroviral therapy. Every receptor here comes from an adult with HIV. The donor label of this sample is uncertain.

V is TRBV5-8 and J is TRBJ2-3; possibly TRBD1 or TRBD2 for D (5 bases each). Germline-derived CDR1 and CDR2 are SGHTS and YDEGEE. Trimming removed 4 bases from V and 1 base from J, with 22 bases in between. This CDR3 contains 18 residues. CDR3: CASSPLNVGTYGTDTQYF. CDR3 in DNA: TGTGCCAGCAGCCCCCTCAACGTCGGGACCTACGGCACAGATACGCAGTATTTT.

This clone was seen more than once but under ten times. DNA for the CDR3: TGTGCCTGGAAGGGGTTGGGGTACAGGAACGAGCAGTACTTC. Translated: CAWKGLGYRNEQYF. The V call is TRBV30, the J call TRBJ2-7, with a tentative D call TRBD1 (5 bases). Germline CDR1 reads GTSNPN; CDR2 reads SVGIG (reference sequence). V lost 4 bases, J lost 5 bases, and 18 bases lay in between. CDR3 length: 14 amino acids.

CDR3 sequence (DNA): TGTGCCAGCAGTTCAGGGCTTGGAAACACCATATATTTT. Protein: CASSSGLGNTIYF. The chain is built from TRBV27 and TRBJ1-3, with D possibly being TRBD1 (5 bases). With 4 bases removed from V and 3 bases from J, the gap between germline ends came to 7 bases. Germline loops: CDR1 MNHEY, CDR2 SMNVEV (reference sequence). The CDR3 runs to 13 residues.

This chain connects TRBV12-5 to TRBJ2-2; D may be TRBD2 (6 bases). V was pared by 5 bases and J by 1 base, with 14 bases between. The CDR3 runs to 16 residues. Per germline, CDR1 LGHNT and CDR2 FRNRAP. CDR3: CASGAHGGVNTGELFF. CDR3 bases: TGTGCTAGTGGTGCTCATGGAGGGGTGAACACCGGGGAGCTGTTTTTT.

This clone was seen more than once but under ten times. V and J are TRBV7-9 and TRBJ2-5, with D possibly being TRBD2 (5 bases). This CDR3 has 14 residues. CDR1 is SEHNR, CDR2 FQNEAQ, per germline (reference sequence). Between the trimmed V and J ends, which lost 3 bases and 4 bases, there was a span of 12 bases. The CDR3 sequence is CASSLTPGSETQYF. DNA for the CDR3: TGTGCCAGCAGCTTGACGCCGGGATCAGAGACCCAGTACTTC. Using reference TRBV7-9 and TRBJ2-5 for the parts outside the CDR3, the full variable domain is DTGVSQNPRHKITKRGQNVTFRCDPISEHNRLYWYRQTLGQGPEFLTYFQNEAQLEKSRLLSDRFSAERPKGSFSTLEIQRTEQGDSAMYLCASSLTPGSETQYFGPGTRLLVL.

The chain joins TRBV7-9 to TRBJ1-4, with TRBD1 identical over 9 bases. V trimming: 5 bases; J trimming: 5 bases; junction bases outside the gene matches: 6. The germline V gene has CDR1 SEHNR and CDR2 FQNEAQ (reference sequence). The CDR3 length is 15 residues. The CDR3 loop reads CASSPGQGNNEKLFF. The CDR3 bases are TGTGCCAGCAGCCCGGGACAGGGAAACAATGAAAAACTGTTTTTT.

V and J are TRBV7-9 and TRBJ2-5; the match to TRBD2 covers 8 bases. The CDR3 is 16 residues long. CDR1 is SEHNR and CDR2 is FQNEAQ in the germline V gene (reference sequence). The ends lost 0 bases at V and 4 bases at J; junction bases unmatched: 7. The CDR3 region is CASSLASGATGETQYF. The DNA of the CDR3 is TGTGCCAGCAGCTTAGCTAGCGGGGCCACGGGAGAGACCCAGTACTTC.

Within the sample, this clone is medium-sized. V and J are TRBV5-1 and TRBJ2-2; D unclear. Germline CDR1 reads SGHRS; CDR2 reads YFSETQ. Trimming shortened V by 2 bases and J by 5 bases, and 13 bases separated the two germline ends. CDR3 size: 15 residues. The CDR3 bases are TGCGCCAGCAGCTTAGGCGAACCTCTTACCGGGGAGCTGTTTTTT. As protein: CASSLGEPLTGELFF.

The chain uses TRBV12-3 or TRBV12-4 and TRBJ2-3; D remains unclear. Trimming removed 4 bases from V and 9 bases from J, with 14 bases in between. There are 13 residues in the CDR3. The CDR3 spells CASSSRPIETQYF. The CDR3 DNA follows: TGTGCCAGCAGTTCGCGACCAATTGAGACGCAGTATTTT.

The chain couples TRBV18 to TRBJ1-4; D not resolved. The V gene lost 6 bases and the J gene lost 8 bases, with 16 bases spanning the gap. This CDR3 has 14 residues. The V gene's germline CDR1 is KGHSH and CDR2 LQKENI. The CDR3 loop is CASSPIGVGEKLFF. The CDR3 DNA sequence: TGTGCCAGCTCCCCCATAGGAGTAGGCGAAAAACTGTTTTTT.

In the case of this clone: Other DNA sequences of this sample code for an identical CDR3. The chain employs TRBV5-1 and TRBJ1-1; D is uncertain. V lost 0 bases, J lost 5 bases, and 11 bases lay in between. CDR1 and CDR2 (germline): SGHRS, YFSETQ. The CDR3 runs 14 residues. The CDR3 region is CASSLGRERTEAFF. The CDR3 DNA sequence: TGCGCCAGCAGCTTGGGTCGGGAAAGGACTGAAGCTTTCTTT.

V gene TRBV9 combines with J gene TRBJ1-2; the D gene is possibly TRBD1 (6 bases). V was clipped by 0 bases and J by 6 bases, with 9 bases between them. The CDR3 is 13 amino acids. Germline lookup yields CDR1 SGDLS and CDR2 YYNGEE. The CDR3 spells CASSVGGGHGYTF. For the CDR3, the DNA is TGTGCCAGCAGCGTAGGAGGGGGACATGGCTACACCTTC.

A few counts support this clone. This sequence joins TRBV3-1 (or the pseudogene TRBV3-2) and TRBJ2-1; TRBD2 matches 10 bases. This CDR3 is built from 16 residues. Germline values: CDR1 LGHDT, CDR2 YNNKEL (reference sequence). V dropped 4 bases and J dropped 4; count of bases not matched to a gene: 7. CDR3 sequence: CASSPQSGGAYNEQFF. In DNA, the CDR3 is TGTGCCAGCAGCCCCCAAAGCGGGGGGGCATACAATGAGCAGTTCTTC.

The gene calls are TRBV7-3 and TRBJ2-7; unclear D gene. V was shortened by 1 base and J by 5 bases, with 12 bases between the two germline ends. The CDR3 consists of 14 residues. Germline assignment: CDR1 SGHTA and CDR2 FQGTGA. The CDR3 is CASSLSGRVDEQYF. CDR3 bases: TGTGCCAGCAGCTTAAGTGGCAGAGTTGACGAGCAGTACTTC.